Below, 10 T cell receptor beta chains from the same sample are listed, as sequenced in a study of T cells after yellow fever vaccination (dated by TCRdb to 2018 to 2020). Library method: 5' RACE. TCRdb shows the sequencer as Illumina NovaSeq 6000. TCRdb reanalyzed the raw reads on its own, using fastp at Q25 for trimming and MiXCR for clone calling, and kept in-frame beta chains. Entries that share a CDR3 protein sequence are merged under the most common genes and DNA. The sample table lists around 260,000 distinct CDR3 sequences, about 5.2% of them with a count of one. Of the sample, about 3.5% falls within the top ten clones. Sample treatment or condition, as interpreted from the label and publication: live attenuated yellow fever vaccine strain. Sequenced material: CD4+ T cells sorted from PBMCs, taken on the day of the yellow fever booster vaccination. These receptor sequences come from a man between 18 and 35 years old who received the YFV17D yellow fever vaccine.

This clonotype was recorded a few times. The J gene is TRBJ2-7, the V gene TRBV28; the D gene is possibly TRBD2 (6 bases). With 6 bases removed from V and 3 bases from J, the gap between germline ends came to 9 bases. CDR3 length: 12 amino acids. The germline gives CDR1 MDHEN, CDR2 SYDVKM. The CDR3 bases are TGTGCCAGCAGGGGGACTCTCTACGAGCAGTACGTC. Its translation: CASRGTLYEQYV.

The table lists this clonotype with many counts. The chain is built from TRBV5-1 and TRBJ2-3, with a weak D call TRBD2 (5 bases). V was clipped by 0 bases and J by 2 bases, with 13 bases between them. This CDR3 contains 16 residues. CDR1 is SGHRS and CDR2 is YFSETQ in the germline V gene. The chain's CDR3 is CASSLAATGNTDTQYF. For the CDR3, the DNA is TGCGCCAGCAGCTTGGCAGCGACGGGAAACACAGATACGCAGTATTTT.

There are a few counts of this clonotype. The chain combines TRBV6-2 or TRBV6-3 with TRBJ2-4, with a tentative D call TRBD2 (6 bases). CDR3 length equals 13 residues. CDR1 is MNHEY and CDR2 is SVGEGT in the germline V gene. V dropped 8 bases and J dropped 0 bases, with 8 bases sitting between them. CDR3 in amino acids: CASQGLAKNIQYF. The CDR3 nucleotides read TGTGCCAGCCAGGGACTAGCCAAAAACATTCAGTACTTC.

This clonotype was counted only a few times. This chain links TRBV7-2 with TRBJ1-2; D not resolved. CDR1 is SGHTA, CDR2 FQGNSA, per germline. The germline V and J ends were trimmed by 5 bases and 6 bases, with 19 bases remaining between them. This CDR3 region has 15 residues. The CDR3: CASSLTRSGANGYTF. DNA for the CDR3: TGTGCCAGCAGCCTAACACGGTCGGGCGCGAATGGCTACACCTTC.

This clonotype was counted ten times or more. The V and J genes are TRBV20-1 and TRBJ1-1, with a possible D match to TRBD1 (5 bases). Deletions cut 3 bases from V and 6 bases from J, with 14 bases between. The CDR3 runs to 13 residues. Germline V gene data show CDR1 as DFQATT and CDR2 as SNEGSKA (reference sequence). The CDR3 here is CSARNSRGAEAFF. The CDR3 nucleotides are TGCAGTGCTAGGAACAGCCGGGGGGCTGAAGCTTTCTTT.

This chain links TRBV6-5 with TRBJ1-5, with TRBD1 matching over 7 bases. CDR3 length equals 13 residues. V lost 5 bases, J lost 6 bases, and 4 bases stayed unmatched. CDR1 MNHEY and CDR2 SVGAGI come from the germline V gene. This chain's CDR3 is CASSTYRGQPQHF. The DNA for the CDR3 is TGTGCCAGCAGTACTTACAGGGGTCAGCCCCAGCATTTT.

The chain recombines TRBV29-1 with TRBJ1-2, with D possibly being TRBD1 (6 bases). CDR3 size: 11 residues. V was trimmed by 4 bases and J by 5 bases, leaving 8 bases between them. The germline gives CDR1 SQVTM, CDR2 ANQGSEA. Here the CDR3 reads CSVATGYGYTF. CDR3 sequence (DNA): TGCAGCGTTGCTACAGGGTATGGCTACACCTTC.

This chain joins TRBV4-3 and TRBJ2-6, with D unclear. The germline CDR1 and CDR2 sequences are LGHNA and YSLEER. Trimming pared 0 bases from V and 2 bases from J, leaving 8 bases between. This CDR3 is 16 amino acids long. As DNA, the CDR3 is TGCGCCAGCAGCCAAGACGTACCGGCTGGGGCCAACGTCCTGACTTTC. It is translated as CASSQDVPAGANVLTF.

The V call is TRBV24-1, the J call TRBJ2-2; D is possibly TRBD1 (5 bases). The V and J ends lost 1 base and 2 bases respectively, with 7 bases between them. CDR1 KGHDR and CDR2 SFDVKD come from the germline V gene. This CDR3 is built from 15 residues. The CDR3 DNA reads TGTGCCACCAGTGATTTTACAGGAAACACCGGGGAGCTGTTTTTT. This gives the protein CATSDFTGNTGELFF.

This clonotype showed up just a few times. This chain joins TRBV20-1 and TRBJ1-2; D is unresolved. Germline values: CDR1 DFQATT, CDR2 SNEGSKA (reference sequence). This CDR3 spans 12 amino acids. The germline V and J ends were trimmed by 5 bases and 4 bases, with 11 bases remaining between them. CDR3 coding DNA: TGCAGTGCTCGGGCCTTGACCTATGGCTACACCTTC. This sequence encodes CSARALTYGYTF.